This T cell receptor (beta chain) is from a study of CXCR3-negative and CXCR3-positive naive CD8 T cells. Study observations and caveats: Because surface CD5 did not distinguish the naive subsets, TCR strength was inferred from TRB CDR3 properties. Naive cells positive for CXCR3 carried more hydrophobic TRB CDR3s than CXCR3-negative ones. PBMCs showed partially decreased CXCR3 expression after cryopreservation, and most assays used fresh PBMCs. Each naive subset displayed comparably high diversity, whereas memory CD8+ cells displayed much lower diversity.

As concerns this clonotype: The antigen remains undetermined.

The study made its TRB cDNA libraries by 5' RACE, adding UMI labels. TCRdb re-called the 5' RACE reads and gives one entry per CDR3 protein, without DNA. The sample totals several thousand distinct CDR3 sequences. The length of the CDR3 is 13 residues. The V gene's germline CDR1 is SEHNR and CDR2 FQNEAQ (reference sequence). The sequence came from a human donor in good health. Some clones in this sample may be carry-over from other donors' samples. The genes are TRBV7-9 and TRBJ2-7; checking the TCRdb D call of TRBD1 is not possible without DNA. Source material: naive CXCR3- CD8+ T cells from blood. Documented subset: CD45RO-CCR7+CD27+CD95- naive CD8+ T cells lacking CXCR3 (TNR3-). This CDR3 reads CASSQGTAYEQYF.